This TCR beta chain was obtained from a study of regulatory T cells in long-lasting Graves disease (dated by TCRdb to the early 2020s). In terms of the full investigation: Persistent Graves' disease meant more than 5 years of antithyroid drug treatment with TSH receptor autoantibodies that stayed positive. A total of some 35 samples underwent TCR sequencing, from roughly 13 patients with persistent Graves' disease and around 20 patients with newly diagnosed Graves' disease. Antithyroid drugs had been taken for 8.5 to 12 years on average by persistent Graves' disease patients in the clinical cohort. The study was conducted in China and was registered as a clinical trial. Persistent Graves' disease patients were compared with newly diagnosed Graves' disease patients by peripheral blood TCR sequencing and RNA sequencing.

Regarding this clonotype: The target of this receptor is not known. Within one base of it there is no much larger clone, and no base qualities were kept.

Libraries were constructed by multiplex PCR. The sequencing machine was an Illumina HiSeq 4000. To build TCR beta libraries, CDR3 regions were amplified by Arm-PCR using iRepertoire HTBI primers. Before sequencing, the PCR products went through gel purification. Per the source publication's procedure: A total of some 60 TRBV and more than twelve TRBJ segments were identified across samples and were used for gene usage analysis of CDR3 amino acid clonotypes. Filtered high-quality paired reads were merged into contigs using COPE and FqMerger. Contigs were aligned with BLAST to IMGT TRBV, TRBD and TRBJ reference genes, and CDR3 was defined per IMGT. Clonotypes above 0.1% frequency were classified as highly expanded clones. Shannon entropy served as the measure of repertoire diversity, while the Gini coefficient captured V-J evenness. A clonotype found in more than one individual was treated as public. TCRdb trimmed the raw reads at Q25, called clones with MiXCR and kept productive beta chains. Entries that share a CDR3 protein sequence are merged under the most common genes and DNA. The V and J calls come from TCRdb's annotation, not from the publication. This sample is represented by under 500,000 distinct CDR3 sequences; less than 25% of them were singletons. Under 9% of the sample is in the top ten clones.

Taken with the paper, the label for time point translates to: persistent/refractory GD, antithyroid drugs over 5 years with positive TRAb. RNA was extracted from PBMCs in TRIzol for both TCR sequencing and RNA sequencing. The diagnosis of Graves' disease followed American Thyroid Association guidelines. Recruitment of patients was carried out at an endocrinology department in Xi'an, China. Each patient gave approximately 9.7 milliliters of peripheral blood, collected in an EDTA anticoagulant tube. Ficoll Paque Plus density gradient separation was used to isolate PBMCs, and no further T cell sorting was done. RNA quality was checked with an Agilent 2100 Bioanalyzer and agarose gel, and concentration with a NanoDrop 2000. The research as a whole found: A larger number of public clonotypes was shared among persistent patients (approximately 3,000) than among newly diagnosed patients (roughly 930). The study examined only peripheral blood because the primary lesion, thyroid tissue, could not be accessed. The small sample size was acknowledged by the authors as a limitation that may reduce accuracy. Compared with newly diagnosed patients, persistent Graves' disease patients had lower TCR Shannon entropy and fewer highly expanded clones, which suggests clonal expansion. Preferential use of TRBV28, TRBJ1-2 and TRBJ2-5 was observed in persistent disease, whereas TRBV20-1 and TRBJ2-1 were favored in newly diagnosed disease. Sequencing and analysis were restricted to the TCR beta chain.

From its cysteine to its phenylalanine, the CDR3 spans 16 amino acids. Kept here is only the CDR3 DNA, which spans 48 bases and is read in frame from base 1. For CDR1 and CDR2, the germline V gene lists SGHRS and YFSETQ. Germline trimming: 0 bases from V, 5 bases from J; junction bases outside gene matches: 8. The origin of this receptor is a female donor with Graves disease. The rearranged segments are TRBV5-1 and TRBJ2-3, with 8 junctional bases fitting TRBD2. The sequences come from peripheral blood mononuclear cells (PBMCs), collected when the disease was refractory, from a patient treated with antithyroid drugs. This receptor carries the CDR3 CASSLGLATFGDTQYF. The sequenced DNA: TGCGCCAGCAGCTTGGGACTAGCGACGTTTGGAGATACGCAGTATTTT.